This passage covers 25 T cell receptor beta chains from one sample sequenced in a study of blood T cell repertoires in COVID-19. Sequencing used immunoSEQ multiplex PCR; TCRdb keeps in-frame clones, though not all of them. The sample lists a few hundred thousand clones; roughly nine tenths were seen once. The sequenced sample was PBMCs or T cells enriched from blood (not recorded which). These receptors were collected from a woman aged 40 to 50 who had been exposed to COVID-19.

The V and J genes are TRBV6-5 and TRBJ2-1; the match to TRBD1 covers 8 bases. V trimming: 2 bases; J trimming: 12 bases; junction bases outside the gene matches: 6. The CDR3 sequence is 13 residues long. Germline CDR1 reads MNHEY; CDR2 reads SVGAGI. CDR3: CASSYDRGGLQFF. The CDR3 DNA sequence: TGTGCCAGCAGTTACGACAGGGGAGGTTTGCAGTTCTTC.

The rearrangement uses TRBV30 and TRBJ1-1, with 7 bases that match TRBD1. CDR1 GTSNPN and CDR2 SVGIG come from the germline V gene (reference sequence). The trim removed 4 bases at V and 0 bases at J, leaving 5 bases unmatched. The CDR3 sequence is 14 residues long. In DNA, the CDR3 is TGTGCCTGGACGGGACAGACAATGAACACTGAAGCTTTCTTT. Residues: CAWTGQTMNTEAFF.

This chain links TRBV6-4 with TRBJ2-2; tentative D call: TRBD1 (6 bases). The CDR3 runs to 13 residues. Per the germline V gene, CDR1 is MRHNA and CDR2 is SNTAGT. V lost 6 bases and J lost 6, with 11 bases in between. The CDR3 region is CASRPRGAGELFF. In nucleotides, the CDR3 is TGTGCCAGCAGACCCAGGGGTGCCGGGGAGCTGTTTTTT.

The CDR3 reads CASRTSGGAVEQYF. The CDR3 nucleotides read TGCGCCAGCAGAACTAGCGGGGGGGCAGTAGAGCAGTACTTC. The chain recombines TRBV5-1 with TRBJ2-7; the match to TRBD2 covers 13 bases. Germline V gives CDR1 SGHRS, CDR2 YFSETQ. This CDR3 is built from 14 residues. The ends lost 5 bases at V and 7 bases at J; junction bases unmatched: 6. Complete variable domain (other parts from reference TRBV5-1 and TRBJ2-7): KAGVTQTPRYLIKTRGQQVTLSCSPISGHRSVSWYQQTPGQGLQFLFEYFSETQRNKGNFPGRFSGRQFSNSRSEMNVSTLELGDSALYLCASRTSGGAVEQYFGPGTRLTVT.

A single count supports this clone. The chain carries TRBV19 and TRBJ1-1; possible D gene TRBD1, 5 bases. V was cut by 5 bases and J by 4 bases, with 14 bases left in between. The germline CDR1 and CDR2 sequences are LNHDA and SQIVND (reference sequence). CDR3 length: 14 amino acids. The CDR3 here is CASSPRGGATEAFF. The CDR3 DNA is TGTGCCAGTAGTCCCCGGGGAGGGGCCACTGAAGCTTTCTTT.

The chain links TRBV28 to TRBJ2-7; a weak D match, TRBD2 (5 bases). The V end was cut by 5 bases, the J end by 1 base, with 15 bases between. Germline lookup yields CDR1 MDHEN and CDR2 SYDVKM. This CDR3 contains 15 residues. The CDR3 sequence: CASSPTLGGSYEQYF. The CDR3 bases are TGTGCCAGCAGTCCCACCCTTGGCGGGTCCTACGAGCAGTACTTC.

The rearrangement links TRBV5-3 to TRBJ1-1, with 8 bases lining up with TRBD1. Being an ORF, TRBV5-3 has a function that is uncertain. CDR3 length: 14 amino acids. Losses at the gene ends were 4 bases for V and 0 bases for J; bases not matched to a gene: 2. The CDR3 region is CARSKGQVNTEAFF. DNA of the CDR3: TGTGCCAGAAGCAAGGGACAGGTGAACACTGAAGCTTTCTTT.

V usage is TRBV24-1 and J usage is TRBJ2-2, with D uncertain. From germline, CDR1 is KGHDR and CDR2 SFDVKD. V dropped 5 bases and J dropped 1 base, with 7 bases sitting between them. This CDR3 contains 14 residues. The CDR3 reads CATSGPGNTGELFF. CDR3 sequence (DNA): TGTGCCACCAGTGGCCCAGGGAACACCGGGGAGCTGTTTTTT.

CDR3 nucleotides: TGTGCCAGCAGCTTTTACAGGGGTTTAGGGGGTAGCAATCAGCCCCAGCATTTT. Residues: CASSFYRGLGGSNQPQHF. This chain uses TRBV7-3 with TRBJ1-5; TRBD1 matches at 7 bases. Germline V lookup: CDR1 SGHTA, CDR2 FQGTGA. CDR3 length: 18 amino acids. V shed 3 bases and J 0 bases; nucleotides not matched to a gene: 11.

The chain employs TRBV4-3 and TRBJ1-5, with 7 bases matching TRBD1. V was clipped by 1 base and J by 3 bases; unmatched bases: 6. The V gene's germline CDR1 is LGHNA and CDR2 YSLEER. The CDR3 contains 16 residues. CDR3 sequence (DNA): TGCGCCAGCAGCCAAGGGACAGGAAGTAACAATCAGCCCCAGCATTTT. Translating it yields CASSQGTGSNNQPQHF.

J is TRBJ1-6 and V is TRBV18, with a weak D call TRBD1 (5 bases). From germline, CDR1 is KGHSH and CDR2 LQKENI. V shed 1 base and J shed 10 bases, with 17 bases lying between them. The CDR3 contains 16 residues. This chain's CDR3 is CASSPQEAPRASPLHF. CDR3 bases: TGTGCCAGCTCACCACAAGAAGCTCCCAGGGCGTCACCCCTCCACTTT.

This CDR3 reads CASSFGENQPQHF. In nucleotides, the CDR3 is TGTGCCAGCAGCTTCGGAGAGAATCAGCCCCAGCATTTT. This rearrangement joins TRBV7-9 to TRBJ1-5; no firm D call. Germline V gene data show CDR1 as SEHNR and CDR2 as FQNEAQ (reference sequence). V gave up 3 bases and J gave up 4 bases, with 7 bases separating them. This CDR3 is built from 13 residues. The full variable domain, its missing parts supplied by reference TRBV7-9 and TRBJ1-5, is DTGVSQNPRHKITKRGQNVTFRCDPISEHNRLYWYRQTLGQGPEFLTYFQNEAQLEKSRLLSDRFSAERPKGSFSTLEIQRTEQGDSAMYLCASSFGENQPQHFGDGTRLSIL.

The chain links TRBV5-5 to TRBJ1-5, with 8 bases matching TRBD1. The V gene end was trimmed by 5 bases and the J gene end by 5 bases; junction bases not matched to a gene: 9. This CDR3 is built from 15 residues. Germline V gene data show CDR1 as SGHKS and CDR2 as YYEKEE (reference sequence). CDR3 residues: CASRSGQGGYQPQHF. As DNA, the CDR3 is TGTGCCAGCAGAAGCGGACAGGGCGGTTATCAGCCCCAGCATTTT.

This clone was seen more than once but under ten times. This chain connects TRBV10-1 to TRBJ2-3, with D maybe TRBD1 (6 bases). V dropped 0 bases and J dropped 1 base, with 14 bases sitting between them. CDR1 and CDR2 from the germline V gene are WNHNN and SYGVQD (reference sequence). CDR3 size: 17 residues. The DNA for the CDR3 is TGCGCCAGCAGTGAGTCTTTAGGGGGTCACCGCACAGATACGCAGTATTTT. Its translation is CASSESLGGHRTDTQYF.

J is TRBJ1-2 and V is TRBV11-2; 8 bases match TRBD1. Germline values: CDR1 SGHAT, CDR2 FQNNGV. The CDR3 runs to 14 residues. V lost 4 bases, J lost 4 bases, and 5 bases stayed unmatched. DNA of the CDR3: TGTGCCAGCAGCTCCAGGGGGCTTGGCTATGGCTACACCTTC. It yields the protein CASSSRGLGYGYTF.

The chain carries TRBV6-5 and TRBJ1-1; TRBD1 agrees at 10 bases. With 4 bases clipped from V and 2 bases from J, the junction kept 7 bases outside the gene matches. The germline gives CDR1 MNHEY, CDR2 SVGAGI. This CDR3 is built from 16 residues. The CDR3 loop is CASSSGDRGLNTEAFF. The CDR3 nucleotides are TGTGCCAGCAGTTCCGGGGACAGGGGCTTAAACACTGAAGCTTTCTTT.

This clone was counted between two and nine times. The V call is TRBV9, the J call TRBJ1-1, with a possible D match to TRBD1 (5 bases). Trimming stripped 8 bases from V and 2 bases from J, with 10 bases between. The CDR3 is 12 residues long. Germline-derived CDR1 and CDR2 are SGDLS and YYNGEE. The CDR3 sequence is CASGDSNTEAFF. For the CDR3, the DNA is TGTGCCAGTGGCGACAGTAACACTGAAGCTTTCTTT.

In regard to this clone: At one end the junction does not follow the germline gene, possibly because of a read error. CDR3 sequence reads: CASSLPGQGAYEQYF. The CDR3 DNA follows: TGTGCCAGCAGCCTACCGGGACAGGGGGCCTATGAGCAGTACTTC. This sequence joins TRBV2 and TRBJ2-7, with 12 bases aligning to TRBD1. Germline V gives CDR1 SNHLY, CDR2 FYNNEI. The CDR3 sequence is 15 residues long.

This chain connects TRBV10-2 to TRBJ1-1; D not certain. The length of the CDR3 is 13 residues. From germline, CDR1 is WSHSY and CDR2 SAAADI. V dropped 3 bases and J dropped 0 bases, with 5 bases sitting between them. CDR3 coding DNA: TGCGCCAGCAGTGACAGGTTGAACACTGAAGCTTTCTTT. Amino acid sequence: CASSDRLNTEAFF.

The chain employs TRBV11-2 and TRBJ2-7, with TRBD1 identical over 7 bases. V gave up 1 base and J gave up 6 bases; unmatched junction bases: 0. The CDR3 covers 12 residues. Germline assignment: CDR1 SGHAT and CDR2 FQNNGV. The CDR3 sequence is CASSLGQGEQYF. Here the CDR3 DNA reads TGTGCCAGCAGCTTAGGACAGGGCGAGCAGTACTTC. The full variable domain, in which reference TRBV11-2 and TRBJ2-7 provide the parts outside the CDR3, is EAGVAQSPRYKIIEKRQSVAFWCNPISGHATLYWYQQILGQGPKLLIQFQNNGVVDDSQLPKDRFSAERLKGVDSTLKIQPAKLEDSAVYLCASSLGQGEQYFGPGTRLTVT.

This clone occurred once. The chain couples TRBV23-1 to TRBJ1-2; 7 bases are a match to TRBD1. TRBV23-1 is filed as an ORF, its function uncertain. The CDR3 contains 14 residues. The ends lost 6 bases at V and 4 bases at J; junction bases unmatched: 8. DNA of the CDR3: TGCGCCAGCAGCCTGGAACAGGGGACCTATGGCTACACCTTC. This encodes CASSLEQGTYGYTF.

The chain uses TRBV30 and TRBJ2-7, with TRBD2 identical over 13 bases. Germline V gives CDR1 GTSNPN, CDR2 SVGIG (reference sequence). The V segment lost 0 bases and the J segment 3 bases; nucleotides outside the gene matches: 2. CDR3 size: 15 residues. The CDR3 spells CAWSVGLAGDYEQYF. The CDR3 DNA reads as TGTGCCTGGAGTGTAGGACTAGCGGGGGACTACGAGCAGTACTTC.

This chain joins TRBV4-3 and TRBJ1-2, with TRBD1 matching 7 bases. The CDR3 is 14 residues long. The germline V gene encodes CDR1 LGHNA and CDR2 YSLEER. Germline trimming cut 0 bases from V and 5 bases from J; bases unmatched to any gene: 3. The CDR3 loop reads CASSQDPTGYGYTF. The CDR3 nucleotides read TGCGCCAGCAGCCAAGACCCGACAGGGTATGGCTACACCTTC.

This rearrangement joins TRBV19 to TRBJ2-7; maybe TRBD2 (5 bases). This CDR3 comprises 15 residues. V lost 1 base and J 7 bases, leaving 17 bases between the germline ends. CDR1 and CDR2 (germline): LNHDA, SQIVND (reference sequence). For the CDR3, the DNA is TGTGCCAGTAGTATAGTCGGCGGGTTCTCGGGGGAGCAGTACTTC. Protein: CASSIVGGFSGEQYF.

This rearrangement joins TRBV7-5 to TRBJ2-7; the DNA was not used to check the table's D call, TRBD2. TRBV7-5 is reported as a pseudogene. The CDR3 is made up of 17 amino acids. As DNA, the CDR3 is TGTGTCAGAAGCTTAATCGGTAGACTAGCTCGAATCCACGAGCAGTACTTC. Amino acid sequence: CVRSLIGRLARIHEQYF.